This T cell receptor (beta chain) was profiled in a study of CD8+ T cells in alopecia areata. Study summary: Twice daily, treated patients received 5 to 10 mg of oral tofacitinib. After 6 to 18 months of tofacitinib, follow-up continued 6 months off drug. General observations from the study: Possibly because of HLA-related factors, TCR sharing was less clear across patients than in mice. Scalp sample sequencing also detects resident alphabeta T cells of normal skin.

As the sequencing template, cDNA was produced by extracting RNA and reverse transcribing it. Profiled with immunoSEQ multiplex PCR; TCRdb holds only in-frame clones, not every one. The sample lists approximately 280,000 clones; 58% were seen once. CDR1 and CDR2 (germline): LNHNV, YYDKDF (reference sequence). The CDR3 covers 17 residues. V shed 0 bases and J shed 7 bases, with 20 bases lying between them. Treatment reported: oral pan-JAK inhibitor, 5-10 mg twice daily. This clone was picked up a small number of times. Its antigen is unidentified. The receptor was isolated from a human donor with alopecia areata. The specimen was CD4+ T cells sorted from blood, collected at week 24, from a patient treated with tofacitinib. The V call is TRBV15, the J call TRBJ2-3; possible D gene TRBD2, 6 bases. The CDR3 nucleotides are TGTGCCACCAGCAGAGATACGGCGGGGCGGGATCGAAATACGCAGTATTTT. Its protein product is CATSRDTAGRDRNTQYF. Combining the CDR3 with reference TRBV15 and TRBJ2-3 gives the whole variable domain DAMVIQNPRYQVTQFGKPVTLSCSQTLNHNVMYWYQQKSSQAPKLLFHYYDKDFNNEADTPDNFQSRRPNTSFCFLDIRSPGLGDTAMYLCATSRDTAGRDRNTQYFGPGTRLTVL.